This T cell receptor beta chain appears in the sequencing data of a study of human T cells and chemical hapten exposure. This clonotype was observed a handful of times. One entry per CDR3 protein, called by TCRdb with MiXCR from the RACE reads. This sample has nearly 350,000 distinct CDR3 sequences; under 8% occur once, and the top ten carry 7.5% to 8.5%. V shed 7 bases, J shed 2 bases, and the junction held 6 bases outside the gene matches. This CDR3 has 14 amino acids. Time point here: patch test 1, 2 weeks after DPC sensitization. The treatment was: therapeutic diphenylcyclopropenone sensitization with weekly scalp DPC.

This TCR was sampled from a woman aged 18-29 years with alopecia areata. Some clones in this sample may be carry-over from other donors' samples. The sequenced sample was whole blood, obtained in connection with sensitization to the hapten diphenylcyclopropenone (DPC). The J gene is TRBJ2-3, the V gene TRBV12-3 or TRBV12-4; 7 bases map to TRBD1. CDR3 amino acids: CASKARGNTDTQYF. In nucleotides, the CDR3 is TGTGCCAGCAAAGCCAGGGGGAACACAGATACGCAGTATTTT.